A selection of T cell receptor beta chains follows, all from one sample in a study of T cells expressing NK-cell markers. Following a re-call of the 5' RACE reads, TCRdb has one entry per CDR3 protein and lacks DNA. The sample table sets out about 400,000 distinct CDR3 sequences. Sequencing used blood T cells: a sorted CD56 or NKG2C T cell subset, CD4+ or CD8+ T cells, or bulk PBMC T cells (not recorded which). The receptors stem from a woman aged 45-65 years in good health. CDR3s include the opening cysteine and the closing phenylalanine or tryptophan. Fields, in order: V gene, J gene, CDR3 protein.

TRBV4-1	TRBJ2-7	CASSVGTSPYEQYF
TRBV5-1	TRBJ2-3	CASSRQGGSPTQYF
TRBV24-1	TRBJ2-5	CATSGQGPAETQYF
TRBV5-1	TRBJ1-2	CASSTDRAVNYGYTF
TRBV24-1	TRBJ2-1	CATSDRSGGNEQFF
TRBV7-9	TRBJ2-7	CASTLGGQGSYEQYF
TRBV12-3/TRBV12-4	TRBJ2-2	CASGVRTGELFF
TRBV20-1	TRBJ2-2	CSARGPTGTNTGELFF
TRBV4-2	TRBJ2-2	CASSHSTANTGELFF
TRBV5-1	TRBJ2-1	CASSLGTGGARSEQFF
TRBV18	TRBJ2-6	CASSPLDSLSSGANVLTF
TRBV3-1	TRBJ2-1	CASSQEVGGPFDEQFF
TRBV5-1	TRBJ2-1	CASSLSWSSSYNEQFF
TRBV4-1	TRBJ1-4	CASSPTAYNEKLFF
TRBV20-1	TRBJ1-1	CSARLIGGGKDTEAFF
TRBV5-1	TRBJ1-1	CASSFEPLLTPTEAFF
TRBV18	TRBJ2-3	CASSPILKAGDTQYF
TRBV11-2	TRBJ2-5	CASSLDLLLAGKQETQYF
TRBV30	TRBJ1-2	CAWSVRSTAYGYTF
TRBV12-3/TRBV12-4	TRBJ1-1	CASSKGGGGEAFF
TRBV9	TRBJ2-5	CASSVADGMGLETQYF
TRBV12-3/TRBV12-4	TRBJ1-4	CASSPSGAHEKLFF
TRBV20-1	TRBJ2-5	CSASTSSGRAGETQYF
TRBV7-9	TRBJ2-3	CASSSTGGADTQYF
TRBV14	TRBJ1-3	CASSRFGADSGNTIYF
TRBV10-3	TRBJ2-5	CAIRNLPGQGAAQYF
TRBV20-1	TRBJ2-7	CSAGGTPPNEQYF
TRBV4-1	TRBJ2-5	CASSQESRLRETQYF
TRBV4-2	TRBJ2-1	CASSQDRQAGGPSGEQFF
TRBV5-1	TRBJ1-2	CASSLKDTGAGYGYTF
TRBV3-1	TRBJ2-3	CASSRTSGSPGADTQYF
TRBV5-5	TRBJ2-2	CASSLRLAESLSGELFF
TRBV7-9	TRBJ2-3	CASSRGGLDTQYF
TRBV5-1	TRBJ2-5	CASTDNSGETQYF
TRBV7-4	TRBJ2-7	CASSLDRPPYEQYF
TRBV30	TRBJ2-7	CAWRSSGISYEQYF
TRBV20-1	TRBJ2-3	CSARDPKLAGVSVGTQYF
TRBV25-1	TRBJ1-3	CASSESPHGNTIYF
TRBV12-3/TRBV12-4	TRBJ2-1	CASSPRRGTINEQFF
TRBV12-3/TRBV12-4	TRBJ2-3	CASSILGDTQYF
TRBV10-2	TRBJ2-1	CASTLAGGNEQFF
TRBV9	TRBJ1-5	CASSVAGDRVQPQHF
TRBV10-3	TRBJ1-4	CAISDRGPEKLFF
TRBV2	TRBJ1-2	CASRATGTGYGYTF
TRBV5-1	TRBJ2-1	CASSLEGQRENEQFF
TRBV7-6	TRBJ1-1	CASSSPGDGTEAFF
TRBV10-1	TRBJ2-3	CASVTTSTDTQYF
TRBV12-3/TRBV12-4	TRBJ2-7	CASSYTDYEQYF
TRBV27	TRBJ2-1	CATLGGGSYNEQFF
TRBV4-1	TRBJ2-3	CASSSTRAQYF
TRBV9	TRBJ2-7	CASSVVGDSNYEQYF
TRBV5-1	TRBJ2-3	CATRRLPTDTQYF
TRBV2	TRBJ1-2	CASSDANYGYTF